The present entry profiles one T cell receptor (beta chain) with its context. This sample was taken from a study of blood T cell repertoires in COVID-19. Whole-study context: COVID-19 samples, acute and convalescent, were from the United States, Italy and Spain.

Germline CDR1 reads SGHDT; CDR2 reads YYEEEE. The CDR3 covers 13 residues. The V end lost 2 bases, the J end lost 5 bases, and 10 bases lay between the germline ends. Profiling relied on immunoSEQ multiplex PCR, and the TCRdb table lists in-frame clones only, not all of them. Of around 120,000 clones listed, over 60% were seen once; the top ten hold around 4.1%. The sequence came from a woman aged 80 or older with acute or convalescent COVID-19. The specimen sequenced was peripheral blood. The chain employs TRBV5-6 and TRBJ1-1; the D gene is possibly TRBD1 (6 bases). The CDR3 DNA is TGTGCCAGCAGCTTAAACAGGGAAACTGAAGCTTTCTTT. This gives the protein CASSLNRETEAFF.